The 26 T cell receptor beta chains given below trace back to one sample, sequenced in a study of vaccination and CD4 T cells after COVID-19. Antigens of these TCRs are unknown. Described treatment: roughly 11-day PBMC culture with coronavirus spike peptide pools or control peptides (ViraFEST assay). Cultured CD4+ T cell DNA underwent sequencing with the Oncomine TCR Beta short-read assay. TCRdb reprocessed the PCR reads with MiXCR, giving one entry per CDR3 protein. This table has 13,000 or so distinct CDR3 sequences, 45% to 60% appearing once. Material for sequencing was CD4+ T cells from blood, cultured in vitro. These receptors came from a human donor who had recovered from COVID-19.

This chain's CDR3 is CSASIVSGPYEQYF. In DNA, the CDR3 is TGCAGTGCTAGTATAGTCTCGGGCCCCTACGAGCAGTACTTC. The chain has TRBV20-1 and TRBJ2-7; no clear D gene. V shed 3 bases and J shed 2 bases, with 14 bases lying between them. The CDR3 runs to 14 residues. Germline CDR1 and CDR2: DFQATT and SNEGSKA (reference sequence).

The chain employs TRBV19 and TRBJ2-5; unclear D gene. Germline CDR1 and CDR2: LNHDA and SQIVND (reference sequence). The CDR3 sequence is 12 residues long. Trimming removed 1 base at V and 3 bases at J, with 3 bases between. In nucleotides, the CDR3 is TGTGCCAGTAGTATAGGGGAAGAGACCCAGTACTTC. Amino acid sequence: CASSIGEETQYF.

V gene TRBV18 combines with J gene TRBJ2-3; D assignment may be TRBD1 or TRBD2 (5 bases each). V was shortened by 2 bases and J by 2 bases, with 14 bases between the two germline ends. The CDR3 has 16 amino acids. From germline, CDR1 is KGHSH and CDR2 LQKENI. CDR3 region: CASSPGTQGHTDTQYF. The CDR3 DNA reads TGTGCCAGCTCACCAGGGACGCAAGGCCACACAGATACGCAGTATTTT.

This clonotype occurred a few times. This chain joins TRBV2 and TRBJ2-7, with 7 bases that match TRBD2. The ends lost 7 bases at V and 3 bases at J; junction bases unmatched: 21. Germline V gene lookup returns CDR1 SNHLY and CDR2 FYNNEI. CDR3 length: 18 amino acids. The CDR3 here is CASTSILIWGGRNYEQYF. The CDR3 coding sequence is TGTGCCAGCACTTCCATTCTTATATGGGGGGGTAGGAACTACGAGCAGTACTTC.

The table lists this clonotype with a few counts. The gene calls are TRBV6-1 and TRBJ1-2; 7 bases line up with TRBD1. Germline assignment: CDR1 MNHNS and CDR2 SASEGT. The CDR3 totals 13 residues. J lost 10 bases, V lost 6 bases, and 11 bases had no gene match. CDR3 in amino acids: CASRREGGADYTF. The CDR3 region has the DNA TGTGCCAGCAGGAGGGAAGGGGGCGCTGACTACACCTTC.

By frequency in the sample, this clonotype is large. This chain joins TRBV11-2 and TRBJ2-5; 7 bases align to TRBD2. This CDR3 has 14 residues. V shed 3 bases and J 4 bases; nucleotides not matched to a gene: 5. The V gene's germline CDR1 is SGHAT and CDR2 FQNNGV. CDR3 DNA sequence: TGTGCCAGCAGCTTGGGGGGGGTCGGAGAGACCCAGTACTTC. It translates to CASSLGGVGETQYF. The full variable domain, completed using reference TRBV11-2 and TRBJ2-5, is EAGVAQSPRYKIIEKRQSVAFWCNPISGHATLYWYQQILGQGPKLLIQFQNNGVVDDSQLPKDRFSAERLKGVDSTLKIQPAKLEDSAVYLCASSLGGVGETQYFGPGTRLLVL.

The CDR3 region is CSARDRVAYEQYF. CDR3 DNA: TGCAGTGCTAGAGACAGGGTCGCCTACGAGCAGTACTTC. This chain uses TRBV20-1 with TRBJ2-7, with D maybe TRBD1 (5 bases). Germline CDR1 reads DFQATT; CDR2 reads SNEGSKA (reference sequence). V was clipped by 0 bases and J by 2 bases, with 8 bases between them. The CDR3 length is 13 residues.

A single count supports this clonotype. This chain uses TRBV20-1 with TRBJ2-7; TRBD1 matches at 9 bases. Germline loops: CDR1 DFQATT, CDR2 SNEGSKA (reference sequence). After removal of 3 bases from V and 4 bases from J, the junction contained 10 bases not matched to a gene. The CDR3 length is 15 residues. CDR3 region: CSARALGQGSYEQYF. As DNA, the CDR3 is TGCAGTGCTAGGGCTCTAGGACAGGGGTCTTACGAGCAGTACTTC.

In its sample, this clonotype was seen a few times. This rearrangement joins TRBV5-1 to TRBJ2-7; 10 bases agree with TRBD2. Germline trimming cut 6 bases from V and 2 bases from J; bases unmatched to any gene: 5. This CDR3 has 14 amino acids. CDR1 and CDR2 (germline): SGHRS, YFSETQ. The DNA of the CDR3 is TGCGCCAGCACCCGGACTAGCGGAACCTACGAGCAGTACTTC. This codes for CASTRTSGTYEQYF. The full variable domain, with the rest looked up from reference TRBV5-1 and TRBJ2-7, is KAGVTQTPRYLIKTRGQQVTLSCSPISGHRSVSWYQQTPGQGLQFLFEYFSETQRNKGNFPGRFSGRQFSNSRSEMNVSTLELGDSALYLCASTRTSGTYEQYFGPGTRLTVT.

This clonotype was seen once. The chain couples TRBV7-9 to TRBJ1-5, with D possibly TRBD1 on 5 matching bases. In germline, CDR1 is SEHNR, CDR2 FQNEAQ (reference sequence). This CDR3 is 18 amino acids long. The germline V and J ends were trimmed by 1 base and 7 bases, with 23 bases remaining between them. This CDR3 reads CASSLVSGTRAIYQPQHF. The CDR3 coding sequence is TGTGCCAGCAGCTTAGTTTCGGGGACCCGGGCAATCTACCAGCCCCAGCATTTT. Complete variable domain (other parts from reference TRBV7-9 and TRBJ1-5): DTGVSQNPRHKITKRGQNVTFRCDPISEHNRLYWYRQTLGQGPEFLTYFQNEAQLEKSRLLSDRFSAERPKGSFSTLEIQRTEQGDSAMYLCASSLVSGTRAIYQPQHFGDGTRLSIL.

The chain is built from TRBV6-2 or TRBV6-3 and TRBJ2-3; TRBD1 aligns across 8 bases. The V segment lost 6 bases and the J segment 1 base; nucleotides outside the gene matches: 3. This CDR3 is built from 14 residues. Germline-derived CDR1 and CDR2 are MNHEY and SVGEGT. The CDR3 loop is CASSQGAGTDTQYF. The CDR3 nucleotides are TGTGCCAGCAGCCAGGGGGCAGGCACAGATACGCAGTATTTT.

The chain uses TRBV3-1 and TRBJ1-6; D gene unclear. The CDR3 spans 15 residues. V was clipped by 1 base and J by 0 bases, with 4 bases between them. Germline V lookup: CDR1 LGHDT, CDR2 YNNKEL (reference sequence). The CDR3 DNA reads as TGTGCCAGCAGCCAAGTGGCCTCCTATAATTCACCCCTCCACTTT. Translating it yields CASSQVASYNSPLHF.

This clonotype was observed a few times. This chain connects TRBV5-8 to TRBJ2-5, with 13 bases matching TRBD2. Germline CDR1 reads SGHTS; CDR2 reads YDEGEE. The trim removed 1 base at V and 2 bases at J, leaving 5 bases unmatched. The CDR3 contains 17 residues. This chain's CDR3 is CASSLTTSGRSQETQYF. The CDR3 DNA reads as TGTGCCAGCAGCTTGACGACTAGCGGGAGGTCGCAAGAGACCCAGTACTTC.

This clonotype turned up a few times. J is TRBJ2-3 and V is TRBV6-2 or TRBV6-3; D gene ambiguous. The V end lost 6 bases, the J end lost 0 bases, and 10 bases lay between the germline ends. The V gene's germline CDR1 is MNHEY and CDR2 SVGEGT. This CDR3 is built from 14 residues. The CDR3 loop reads CASSGWWSTDTQYF. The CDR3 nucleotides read TGTGCCAGCAGCGGATGGTGGAGCACAGATACGCAGTATTTT.

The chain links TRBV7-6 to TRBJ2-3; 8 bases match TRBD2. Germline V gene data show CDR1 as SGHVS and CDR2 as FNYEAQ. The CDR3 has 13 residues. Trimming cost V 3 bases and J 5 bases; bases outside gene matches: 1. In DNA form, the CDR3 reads TGTGCCAGCAGCTTGGCGGGAGGAGATACGCAGTATTTT. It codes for CASSLAGGDTQYF.

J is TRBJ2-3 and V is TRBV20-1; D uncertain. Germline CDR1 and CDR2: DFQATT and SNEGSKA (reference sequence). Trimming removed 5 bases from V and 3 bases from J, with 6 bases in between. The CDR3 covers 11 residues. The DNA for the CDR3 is TGCAGTGCTCCAACGACAGATACGCAGTATTTT. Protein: CSAPTTDTQYF.

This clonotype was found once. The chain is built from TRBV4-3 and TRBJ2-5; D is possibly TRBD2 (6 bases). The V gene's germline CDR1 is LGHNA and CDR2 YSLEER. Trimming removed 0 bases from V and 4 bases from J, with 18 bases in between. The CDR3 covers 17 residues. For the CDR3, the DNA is TGCGCCAGCAGCCAAGATCTCCCGGGAGTGGGGAGAGAGACCCAGTACTTC. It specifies CASSQDLPGVGRETQYF.

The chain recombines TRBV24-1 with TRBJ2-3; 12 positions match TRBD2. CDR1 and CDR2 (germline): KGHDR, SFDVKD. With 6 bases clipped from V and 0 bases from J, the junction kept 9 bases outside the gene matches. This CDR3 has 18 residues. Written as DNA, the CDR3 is TGTGCCACCAGTCCTAGCGGGAGGGCAGCGAAGAGCACAGATACGCAGTATTTT. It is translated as CATSPSGRAAKSTDTQYF.

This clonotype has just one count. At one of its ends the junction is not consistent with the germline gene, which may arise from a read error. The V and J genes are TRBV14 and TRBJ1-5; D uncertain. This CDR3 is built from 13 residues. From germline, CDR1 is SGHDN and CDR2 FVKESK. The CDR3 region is CASSQGINQPRHF. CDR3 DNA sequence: TGTGCCAGCAGCCAAGGGATCAATCAGCCCCGGCATTTT.

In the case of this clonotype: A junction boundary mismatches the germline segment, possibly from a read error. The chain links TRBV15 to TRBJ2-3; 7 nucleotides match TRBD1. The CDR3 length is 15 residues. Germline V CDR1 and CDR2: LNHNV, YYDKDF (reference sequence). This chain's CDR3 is CATSSRTGPTDMQYF. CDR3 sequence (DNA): TGTGCCACCAGCTCCCGGACAGGTCCCACAGATATGCAGTATTTT.

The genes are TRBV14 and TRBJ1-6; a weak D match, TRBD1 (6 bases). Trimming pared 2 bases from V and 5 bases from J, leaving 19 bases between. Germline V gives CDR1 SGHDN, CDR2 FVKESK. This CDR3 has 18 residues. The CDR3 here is CASSQPKITDRNNSPLHF. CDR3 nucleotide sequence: TGTGCCAGCAGCCAACCAAAAATTACCGACAGGAATAATTCACCCCTCCACTTT. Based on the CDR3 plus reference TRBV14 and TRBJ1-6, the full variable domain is EAGVTQFPSHSVIEKGQTVTLRCDPISGHDNLYWYRRVMGKEIKFLLHFVKESKQDESGMPNNRFLAERTGGTYSTLKVQPAELEDSGVYFCASSQPKITDRNNSPLHFGNGTRLTVT.

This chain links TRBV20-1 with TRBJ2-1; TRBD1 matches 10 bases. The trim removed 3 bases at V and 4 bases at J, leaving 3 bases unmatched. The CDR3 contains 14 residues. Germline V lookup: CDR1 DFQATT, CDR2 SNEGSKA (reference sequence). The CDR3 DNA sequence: TGCAGTGCTAGCGGGACAGGGGTTTACAATGAGCAGTTCTTC. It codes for CSASGTGVYNEQFF.

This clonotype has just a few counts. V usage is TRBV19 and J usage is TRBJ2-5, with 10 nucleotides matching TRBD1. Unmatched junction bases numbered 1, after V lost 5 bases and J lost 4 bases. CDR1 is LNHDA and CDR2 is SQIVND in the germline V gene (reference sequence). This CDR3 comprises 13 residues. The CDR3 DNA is TGTGCCAGTAGTTGGGACAGGGGAGAGACCCAGTACTTC. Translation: CASSWDRGETQYF.

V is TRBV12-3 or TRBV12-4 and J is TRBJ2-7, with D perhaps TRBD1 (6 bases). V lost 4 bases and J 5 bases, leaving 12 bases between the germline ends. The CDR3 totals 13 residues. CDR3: CASSSGHPNEQYF. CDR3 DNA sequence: TGTGCCAGCAGTTCGGGACATCCCAACGAGCAGTACTTC.

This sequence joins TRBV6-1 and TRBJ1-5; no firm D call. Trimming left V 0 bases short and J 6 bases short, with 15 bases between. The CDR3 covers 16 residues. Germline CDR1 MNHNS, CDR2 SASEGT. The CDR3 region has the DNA TGTGCCAGCAGTGAAGCGAGGGCGAGAGGAGGTCAGCCCCAGCATTTT. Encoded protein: CASSEARARGGQPQHF.

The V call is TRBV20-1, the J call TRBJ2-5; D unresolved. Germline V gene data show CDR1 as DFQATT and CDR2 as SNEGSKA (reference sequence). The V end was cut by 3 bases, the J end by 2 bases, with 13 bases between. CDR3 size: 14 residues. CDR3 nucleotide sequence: TGCAGTGCTAGGATCGCAGACAATCAAGAGACCCAGTACTTC. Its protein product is CSARIADNQETQYF.